This T cell receptor beta chain emerged from a study of beta chain features in type 1 diabetes. About the study: Some 110,000,000 sorted cells were examined across all samples.

Germline V gives CDR1 LNHDA, CDR2 SQIVND (reference sequence). V shed 8 bases and J shed 2 bases, with 7 bases lying between them. CDR3 size: 11 residues. The authors reverse transcribed all of the isolated RNA, so sequencing captured expressed TCRB transcripts. This table comes from immunoSEQ multiplex PCR, and its TCRdb copy is limited to in-frame clones, with some not included. This sample yields 390,000 or so clones, of which roughly 13% are seen a single time; about 0.034% belongs to the top ten. The sequence was obtained from a man between 25 and 39 years old in good health. The source material was naive CD4+ T cells from blood. This chain links TRBV19 with TRBJ2-7; D is undetermined. As DNA, the CDR3 is TGTGCCAGTGGCTCAGCCTACGAGCAGTACTTC. Its protein product is CASGSAYEQYF.